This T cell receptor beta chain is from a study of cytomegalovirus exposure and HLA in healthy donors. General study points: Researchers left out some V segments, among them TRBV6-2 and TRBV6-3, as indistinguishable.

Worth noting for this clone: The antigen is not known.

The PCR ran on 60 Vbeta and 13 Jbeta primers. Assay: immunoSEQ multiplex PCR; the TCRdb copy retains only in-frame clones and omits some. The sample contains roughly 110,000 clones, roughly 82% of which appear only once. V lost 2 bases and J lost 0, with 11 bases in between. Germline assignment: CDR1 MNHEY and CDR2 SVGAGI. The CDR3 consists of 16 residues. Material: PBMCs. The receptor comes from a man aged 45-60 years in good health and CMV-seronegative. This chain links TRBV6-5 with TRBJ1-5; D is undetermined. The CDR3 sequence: CASSYAGLYSNQPQHF. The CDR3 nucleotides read TGTGCCAGCAGTTACGCTGGACTGTATAGCAATCAGCCCCAGCATTTT.